Detailed here is one TCR beta chain. A multiplex PCR was run with 60 Vbeta primers and 13 Jbeta primers. TCRdb's table, derived via immunoSEQ multiplex PCR, lists solely in-frame clones and lacks some. The repertoire includes 150,000 to 200,000 clones, 70% to 85% of them detected once, and 1.2% sits in the top ten. With 2 bases clipped from V and 1 base from J, the junction kept 2 bases outside the gene matches. Germline CDR1 reads ENHRY; CDR2 reads SYGVKD. This CDR3 spans 15 amino acids. This specimen belongs to a study of cytomegalovirus exposure and HLA in healthy donors. Study information: Genotyping showed 70% to 90% of roughly 390 donors falling in the Caucasian-associated ancestry cluster.

This TCR derives from a girl aged 2-10 years in good health and CMV-seropositive. This chain connects TRBV10-3 to TRBJ2-3; TRBD2 matches 8 bases. The sequenced sample consisted of PBMCs. Here the CDR3 DNA reads TGTGCCATCAGTGAGACCGGGGGGGGCACAGATACGCAGTATTTT. The encoded protein is CAISETGGGTDTQYF.